One sample yielded the 32 T cell receptor beta chains listed below, sequenced in a study of T cell responses to AZD1222 COVID-19 vaccine. Sequencing used immunoSEQ multiplex PCR; TCRdb keeps in-frame clones, though not all of them. The table lists fewer than 200,000 clones, roughly 92% of them singletons. The source was peripheral blood, collected on day 0 of AZD1222 vaccination. These receptors were taken from an adult in good health.

The chain carries TRBV5-6 and TRBJ2-7; the D is unclear. The V end lost 0 bases, the J end lost 0 bases, and 13 bases lay between the germline ends. In germline, CDR1 is SGHDT, CDR2 YYEEEE. The CDR3 contains 16 residues. Here the CDR3 DNA reads TGTGCCAGCAGCTTGGTGACCGGTCTAGACTCCTACGAGCAGTACTTC. This gives the protein CASSLVTGLDSYEQYF.

V and J are TRBV28 and TRBJ1-2; the match to TRBD1 covers 8 bases. The V segment lost 6 bases and the J segment 3 bases; nucleotides outside the gene matches: 9. This CDR3 has 15 amino acids. Germline-derived CDR1 and CDR2 are MDHEN and SYDVKM. The CDR3 spells CASRPQGANHYGYTF. Written as DNA, the CDR3 is TGTGCCAGCAGACCTCAGGGGGCGAACCACTATGGCTACACCTTC.

This chain joins TRBV27 and TRBJ2-5; D is ambiguous. The germline CDR1 and CDR2 sequences are MNHEY and SMNVEV (reference sequence). The CDR3 covers 14 residues. V gave up 2 bases and J gave up 5 bases, with 12 bases separating them. CDR3: CASSLKSGPETQYF. DNA of the CDR3: TGTGCCAGCAGTTTAAAATCGGGCCCGGAGACCCAGTACTTC.

This clone was seen more than once but under ten times. The rearrangement joins TRBV11-2 to TRBJ2-7; no clear D gene. Germline-derived CDR1 and CDR2 are SGHAT and FQNNGV. The CDR3 is made up of 11 amino acids. V lost 6 bases and J lost 13, with 16 bases in between. The chain's CDR3 is CASSFDKSEYF. The CDR3 DNA sequence: TGTGCCAGCAGTTTCGACAAGAGTGAATACTTC.

The chain is built from TRBV7-8 and TRBJ2-7, with 14 bases lining up with TRBD2. V lost 5 bases and J lost 5; bases outside the gene matches: 5. The CDR3 length is 15 residues. Germline V lookup: CDR1 SGHVS, CDR2 FQNEAQ. The CDR3 sequence: CASSRGLAGGHEQYF. CDR3 coding DNA: TGTGCCAGCAGCCGAGGACTAGCGGGAGGCCACGAGCAGTACTTC.

This chain uses TRBV2 with TRBJ2-3, with TRBD2 as a possible D gene (5 bases). CDR3 length: 15 residues. Looked up from germline, CDR1 is SNHLY and CDR2 is FYNNEI. The V and J ends lost 1 base and 4 bases respectively, with 12 bases between them. The CDR3 reads CASSEVDLGSDTQYF. The CDR3 coding sequence is TGTGCCAGCAGTGAAGTGGACTTGGGATCAGATACGCAGTATTTT.

This clone was found a few times. The chain joins TRBV2 to TRBJ1-2, with 9 bases matching TRBD1. With V trimmed by 9 bases and J by 7 bases, 12 bases remained unmatched. CDR1 and CDR2 from the germline V gene are SNHLY and FYNNEI. This CDR3 is 14 amino acids long. The CDR3 coding sequence is TGTGCCAGAAGGGACAGGGTATACTCCTTTGGCTACACCTTC. It yields the protein CARRDRVYSFGYTF.

This chain uses TRBV11-3 with TRBJ2-1; the D gene is possibly TRBD2 (5 bases). This CDR3 contains 13 residues. Germline V lookup: CDR1 SGHNT, CDR2 YENEEA. Trimming removed 1 base from V and 6 bases from J, with 7 bases in between. CDR3 protein: CASSLGTFNEQFF. The DNA of the CDR3 is TGTGCCAGCAGCTTAGGGACTTTCAATGAGCAGTTCTTC.

V is TRBV11-2 and J is TRBJ1-1; D call uncertain. This CDR3 is 14 amino acids long. Germline loops: CDR1 SGHAT, CDR2 FQNNGV. The V gene lost 1 base and the J gene lost 4 bases, with 10 bases spanning the gap. The DNA of the CDR3 is TGTGCCAGCAGCTTAGCTGAAGGGAGCACTGAAGCTTTCTTT. Translated, it gives CASSLAEGSTEAFF.

This clone was recorded a few times. The V gene is TRBV4-2, the J gene TRBJ2-7, with TRBD2 matching over 13 bases. The CDR3 spans 15 residues. Germline V gene data show CDR1 as LGHNA and CDR2 as YNFKEQ. V lost 4 bases to trimming and J lost 5 bases; unmatched junction nucleotides: 5. CDR3: CASSLRGTSGDEQYF. CDR3 DNA sequence: TGTGCCAGCAGCCTTAGAGGGACTAGCGGGGACGAGCAGTACTTC.

The chain uses TRBV28 and TRBJ1-1; 8 nucleotides agree with TRBD1. This CDR3 region has 15 residues. Germline-derived CDR1 and CDR2 are MDHEN and SYDVKM. The J segment lost 0 bases and the V segment lost 6 bases, leaving 6 bases of the junction unmatched. The CDR3: CASRPHRGMNTEAFF. The DNA for the CDR3 is TGTGCCAGCAGACCACACAGGGGGATGAACACTGAAGCTTTCTTT. Based on the CDR3 plus reference TRBV28 and TRBJ1-1, the full variable domain is DVKVTQSSRYLVKRTGEKVFLECVQDMDHENMFWYRQDPGLGLRLIYFSYDVKMKEKGDIPEGYSVSREKKERFSLILESASTNQTSMYLCASRPHRGMNTEAFFGQGTRLTVV.

This rearrangement joins TRBV2 to TRBJ2-1; 8 bases match TRBD1. V lost 4 bases and J lost 6; bases outside the gene matches: 8. CDR1 and CDR2 from the germline V gene are SNHLY and FYNNEI. The CDR3 runs 15 residues. The CDR3 DNA reads TGTGCCAGCAGTGCGCAGGGGGCGCGAAGCAATGAGCAGTTCTTC. Its protein is CASSAQGARSNEQFF.

The rearrangement uses TRBV7-9 and TRBJ2-5, with unresolved D. Germline V gene data show CDR1 as SEHNR and CDR2 as FQNEAQ (reference sequence). This CDR3 has 13 amino acids. V was trimmed by 1 base and J by 5 bases, leaving 8 bases between them. CDR3 amino acids: CASSLDLTETQYF. The CDR3, as DNA: TGTGCCAGCAGCTTAGACCTTACGGAGACCCAGTACTTC.

The gene calls are TRBV27 and TRBJ1-2, with 7 bases fitting TRBD1. CDR3 size: 12 residues. Germline-derived CDR1 and CDR2 are MNHEY and SMNVEV (reference sequence). V dropped 8 bases and J dropped 4; count of bases not matched to a gene: 4. The CDR3 loop reads CASRDRAYGYTF. CDR3 DNA sequence: TGTGCCAGCCGAGACAGGGCCTATGGCTACACCTTC.

The chain is built from TRBV7-6 and TRBJ2-1; D remains unclear. V was shortened by 0 bases and J by 0 bases, with 9 bases between the two germline ends. This CDR3 comprises 16 residues. Germline CDR1 and CDR2: SGHVS and FNYEAQ. The CDR3 DNA sequence: TGTGCCAGCAGCTTAGCCAGCCCCCGCTCCTACAATGAGCAGTTCTTC. Amino acids: CASSLASPRSYNEQFF.

This CDR3 is CASSPTGGGSGQPQHF. For the CDR3, the DNA is TGTGCCAGCAGCCCCACGGGAGGGGGAAGCGGTCAGCCCCAGCATTTT. The chain combines TRBV3-1 (or the pseudogene TRBV3-2) with TRBJ1-5, with D possibly being TRBD1 (6 bases). The V and J ends lost 4 bases and 6 bases respectively, with 19 bases between them. This CDR3 spans 16 amino acids. Germline V gene data show CDR1 as LGHDT and CDR2 as YNNKEL (reference sequence).

The chain combines TRBV6-5 with TRBJ1-5, with 7 nucleotides matching TRBD1. After removal of 6 bases from V and 2 bases from J, the junction contained 7 bases not matched to a gene. CDR3 length: 15 amino acids. Germline CDR1 is MNHEY and CDR2 is SVGAGI. CDR3 in amino acids: CASSPQGVGNQPQHF. CDR3 nucleotide sequence: TGTGCCAGCAGCCCCCAGGGGGTTGGCAATCAGCCCCAGCATTTT.

The chain couples TRBV2 to TRBJ2-2, with TRBD1 identical over 7 bases. CDR1 is SNHLY and CDR2 is FYNNEI in the germline V gene. The CDR3 is 12 residues long. V was clipped by 5 bases and J by 7 bases; unmatched bases: 1. CDR3 loop: CASSNRGGELFF. The CDR3 region has the DNA TGTGCCAGCAGTAACAGGGGCGGGGAGCTGTTTTTT.

The genes are TRBV7-8 and TRBJ2-7; D possibly corresponds to TRBD1 (5 bases). Germline-derived CDR1 and CDR2 are SGHVS and FQNEAQ. The CDR3 has 14 residues. V dropped 3 bases and J dropped 2 bases, with 11 bases sitting between them. In DNA, the CDR3 is TGTGCCAGCAGCTTTTTTAAGGGGACCTACGAGCAGTACTTC. Its protein product is CASSFFKGTYEQYF.

This chain connects TRBV7-3 to TRBJ1-1, with a weak D call TRBD1 (6 bases). Germline loops: CDR1 SGHTA, CDR2 FQGTGA. The CDR3 contains 15 residues. Trimming removed 2 bases at V and 3 bases at J, with 13 bases between. In DNA form, the CDR3 reads TGTGCCAGCAGCTTACTTTGGGGGGCGGACACTGAAGCTTTCTTT. Protein sequence: CASSLLWGADTEAFF.

This chain connects TRBV7-9 to TRBJ1-2; the D is unclear. The CDR3 extends over 15 amino acids. CDR1 and CDR2 from the germline V gene are SEHNR and FQNEAQ (reference sequence). Trimming took 2 bases from V and 5 from J, leaving 15 bases between them. CDR3 nucleotide sequence: TGTGCCAGCAGCTTAAATAAGGGCGGTAATTATGGCTACACCTTC. This codes for CASSLNKGGNYGYTF.

The chain carries TRBV5-1 and TRBJ2-1, with TRBD2 matching 13 bases. Germline lookup yields CDR1 SGHRS and CDR2 YFSETQ. Germline trimming cut 4 bases from V and 0 bases from J; bases unmatched to any gene: 7. CDR3 length: 18 residues. The CDR3 DNA reads TGCGCCAGCAGCCGGGGACTAGCGGGACGGAGCTCCTACAATGAGCAGTTCTTC. Translation: CASSRGLAGRSSYNEQFF.

The chain links TRBV2 to TRBJ1-5; possibly TRBD1 for D (5 bases). The ends were cut back, 0 bases at V and 0 bases at J, with 9 bases in the middle. The germline V gene has CDR1 SNHLY and CDR2 FYNNEI. The CDR3 sequence is 16 residues long. As DNA, the CDR3 is TGTGCCAGCAGTGAAGCGCGAGGGGTTAGCAATCAGCCCCAGCATTTT. This gives the protein CASSEARGVSNQPQHF.

The DNA for the CDR3 is TGTGCCAGCAGCCCTTCCCCGACACTCTCTGGAAACACCATATATTTT. Translation gives CASSPSPTLSGNTIYF. The V gene is TRBV9, the J gene TRBJ1-3, with unresolved D. With 4 bases removed from V and 0 bases from J, the gap between germline ends came to 14 bases. CDR1 is SGDLS and CDR2 is YYNGEE in the germline V gene. This CDR3 region has 16 residues.

This chain connects TRBV7-9 to TRBJ1-4; TRBD1 matches 7 bases. Trimming at V came to 5 bases and at J to 3 bases, leaving 6 bases not matched to a gene. The CDR3 consists of 15 residues. Germline CDR1 reads SEHNR; CDR2 reads FQNEAQ (reference sequence). DNA for the CDR3: TGTGCCAGCAGCGCAGGGACAGCCGCTAATGAAAAACTGTTTTTT. This sequence encodes CASSAGTAANEKLFF.

J is TRBJ1-2 and V is TRBV28, with no clear D. In germline, CDR1 is MDHEN, CDR2 SYDVKM. V lost 6 bases, J lost 0 bases, and 8 bases lay in between. The CDR3 runs to 13 residues. CDR3 in amino acids: CASSLVSNYGYTF. As DNA, the CDR3 is TGTGCCAGCAGCCTTGTCTCTAACTATGGCTACACCTTC.

The table lists this clone with a count of one. This rearrangement joins TRBV19 to TRBJ1-1, with 11 bases aligning to TRBD1. Germline loops: CDR1 LNHDA, CDR2 SQIVND (reference sequence). After removal of 5 bases from V and 4 bases from J, the junction contained 12 bases not matched to a gene. The length of the CDR3 is 17 residues. CDR3 region: CASSPRGTGGVGTEAFF. The DNA of the CDR3 is TGTGCCAGTAGTCCAAGGGGGACAGGGGGTGTCGGCACTGAAGCTTTCTTT.

This clone was seen only once. This chain connects TRBV30 to TRBJ1-1; D uncertain. CDR3 length: 13 residues. Germline loops: CDR1 GTSNPN, CDR2 SVGIG (reference sequence). V shed 5 bases and J shed 4 bases, with 14 bases lying between them. The CDR3 DNA reads TGTGCCTGGCATCGGCTGCTCGGCACTGAAGCTTTCTTT. Protein sequence: CAWHRLLGTEAFF.

In the case of this clone: Other nucleotide sequences in the sample specify the same CDR3. The rearrangement joins TRBV6-2 or TRBV6-3 to TRBJ1-1, with a weak D call TRBD1 (5 bases). Per germline, CDR1 MNHEY and CDR2 SVGEGT. V was shortened by 2 bases and J by 5 bases, with 6 bases between the two germline ends. The CDR3 sequence is 12 residues long. For the CDR3, the DNA is TGTGCCAGCAGTTACGGGGGAACTGAAGCTTTCTTT. Translated, it gives CASSYGGTEAFF.

The chain employs TRBV5-1 and TRBJ2-6, with 10 bases aligning to TRBD1. Germline-derived CDR1 and CDR2 are SGHRS and YFSETQ. The J segment lost 2 bases and the V segment lost 2 bases, leaving 4 bases of the junction unmatched. The CDR3 contains 17 residues. The CDR3 bases are TGCGCCAGCAGCTTTGGACAGGGGGAAACTGGGGCCAACGTCCTGACTTTC. As protein: CASSFGQGETGANVLTF.

This clone was seen a single time. This chain joins TRBV6-4 and TRBJ1-3; D is perhaps TRBD1 (5 bases). Trimming left V 4 bases short and J 4 bases short, with 14 bases between. The CDR3 has 15 residues. Looked up from germline, CDR1 is MRHNA and CDR2 is SNTAGT. In DNA form, the CDR3 reads TGTGCCAGCAGTGGTCGGGGCGCGGTAGGAAACACCATATATTTT. This sequence encodes CASSGRGAVGNTIYF.

The chain uses TRBV12-2 and TRBJ2-7; the D segment call TRBD2 is taken from the table without a DNA check. TRBV12-2 is an annotated pseudogene. The CDR3 consists of 19 residues. CDR3 amino acids: CASRLDFSVSHPGSYEQYV. Here the CDR3 DNA reads TGTGCAAGTCGCTTAGATTTTAGCGTTTCCCATCCTGGGAGCTACGAGCAGTACGTC.